This TCR beta chain was sequenced in a study of T cells in Graves' hyperthyroidism and ophthalmopathy. Pregnant or lactating patients were excluded, as were those with uncontrolled infection or other autoimmune disease. Diagnosing involved the use of clinical symptoms, serum thyroxine and TRAb, thyroid ultrasound and orbital computed tomography. The CDR3 contains 15 residues. CDR1 MNHEY and CDR2 SMNVEV come from the germline V gene (reference sequence). The ends were cut back, 5 bases at V and 2 bases at J, with 15 bases in the middle. General study results and limits: A model of 13 V-J features distinguished ophthalmopathy from stable hyperthyroidism.

Amplified TCR beta CDR3 regions derived from RNA transcripts. During a first-round RT-PCR of the TCR CDR3, the HTBI primer set was used. TCRdb re-called the multiplex PCR reads through MiXCR, storing one row per CDR3 protein. The sample includes under 350,000 distinct CDR3 sequences, around 20% of them seen just once. The sample holds many counts of this clonotype. Its antigen is not identified. The chain uses TRBV27 and TRBJ2-5, with D maybe TRBD1 (5 bases). This sequence was found in a woman aged 45-59 years with Graves' hyperthyroidism. Sequenced material: blood. As DNA, the CDR3 is TGTGCCAGCAGTCCGCATGGACAAGTACAAGAGACCCAGTACTTC. Translating it yields CASSPHGQVQETQYF.